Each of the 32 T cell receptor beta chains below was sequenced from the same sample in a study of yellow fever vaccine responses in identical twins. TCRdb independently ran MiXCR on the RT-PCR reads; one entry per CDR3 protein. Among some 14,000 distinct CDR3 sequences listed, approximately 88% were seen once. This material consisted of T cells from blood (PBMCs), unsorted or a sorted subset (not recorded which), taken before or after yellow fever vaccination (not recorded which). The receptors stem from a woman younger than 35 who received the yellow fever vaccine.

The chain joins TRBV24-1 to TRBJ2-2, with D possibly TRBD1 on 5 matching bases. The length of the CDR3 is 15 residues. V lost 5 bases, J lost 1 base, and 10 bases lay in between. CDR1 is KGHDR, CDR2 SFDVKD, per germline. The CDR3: CATSGLTGNTGELFF. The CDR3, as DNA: TGTGCCACCAGTGGACTCACAGGGAACACCGGGGAGCTGTTTTTT.

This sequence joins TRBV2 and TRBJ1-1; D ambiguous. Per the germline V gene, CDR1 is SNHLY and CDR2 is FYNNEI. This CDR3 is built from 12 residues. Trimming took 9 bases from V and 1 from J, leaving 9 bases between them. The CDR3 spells CARSMGNTEAFF. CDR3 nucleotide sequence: TGTGCCAGAAGCATGGGGAACACTGAAGCTTTCTTT.

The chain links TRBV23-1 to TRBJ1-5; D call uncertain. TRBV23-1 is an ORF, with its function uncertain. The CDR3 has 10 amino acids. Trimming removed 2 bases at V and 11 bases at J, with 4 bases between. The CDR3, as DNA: TGCGCCAGCAGTCAAATTACCCAGCATTTT. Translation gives CASSQITQHF.

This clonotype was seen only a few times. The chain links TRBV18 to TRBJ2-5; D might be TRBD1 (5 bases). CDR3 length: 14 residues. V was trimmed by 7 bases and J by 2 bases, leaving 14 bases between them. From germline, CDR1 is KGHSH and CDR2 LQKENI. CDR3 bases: TGTGCCAGCTTCAAAGGACCAGGGCAAGAGACCCAGTACTTC. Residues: CASFKGPGQETQYF.

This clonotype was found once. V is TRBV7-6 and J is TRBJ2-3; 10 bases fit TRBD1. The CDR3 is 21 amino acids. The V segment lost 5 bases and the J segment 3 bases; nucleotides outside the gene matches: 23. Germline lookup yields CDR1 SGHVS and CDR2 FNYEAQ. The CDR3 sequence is CASSPKGTTGGPGDGTDTQYF. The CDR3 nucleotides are TGTGCCAGCAGCCCAAAGGGGACGACAGGGGGCCCAGGGGACGGAACAGATACGCAGTATTTT.

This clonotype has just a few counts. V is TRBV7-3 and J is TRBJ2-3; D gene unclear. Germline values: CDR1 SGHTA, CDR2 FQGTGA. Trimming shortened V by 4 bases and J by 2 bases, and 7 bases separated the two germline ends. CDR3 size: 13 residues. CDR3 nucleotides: TGTGCCAGCAGCTATTCCCTCACAGATACGCAGTATTTT. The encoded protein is CASSYSLTDTQYF. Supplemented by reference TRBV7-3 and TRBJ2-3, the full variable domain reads GAGVSQTPSNKVTEKGKYVELRCDPISGHTALYWYRQSLGQGPEFLIYFQGTGAADDSGLPNDRFFAVRPEGSVSTLKIQRTERGDSAVYLCASSYSLTDTQYFGPGTRLTVL.

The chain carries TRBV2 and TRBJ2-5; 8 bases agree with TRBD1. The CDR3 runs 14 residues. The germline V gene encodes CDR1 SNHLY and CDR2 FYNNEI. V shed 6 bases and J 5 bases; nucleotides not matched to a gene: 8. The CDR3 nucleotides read TGTGCCAGCAGCGGGACAGGCAGTCAGGAGACCCAGTACTTC. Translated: CASSGTGSQETQYF.

The CDR3 spells CSARQGEYEQYF. The CDR3 bases are TGCAGTGCTCGACAGGGGGAGTACGAGCAGTACTTC. This rearrangement joins TRBV20-1 to TRBJ2-7, with 9 nucleotides matching TRBD1. Germline lookup yields CDR1 DFQATT and CDR2 SNEGSKA (reference sequence). With 5 bases clipped from V and 4 bases from J, the junction kept 3 bases outside the gene matches. The CDR3 sequence is 12 residues long.

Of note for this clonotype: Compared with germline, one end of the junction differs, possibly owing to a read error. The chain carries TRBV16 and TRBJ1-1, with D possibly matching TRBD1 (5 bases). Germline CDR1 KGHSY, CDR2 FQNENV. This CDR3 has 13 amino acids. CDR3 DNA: TGTGCTAGCAGCCACTCAGGGTTCACTGAAGCTTTCTTT. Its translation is CASSHSGFTEAFF.

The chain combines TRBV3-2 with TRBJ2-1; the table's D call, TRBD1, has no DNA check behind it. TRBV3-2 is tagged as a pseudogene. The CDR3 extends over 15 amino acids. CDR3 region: CASSQAARGGNEQFF. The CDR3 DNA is TGTGCCAGCAGCCAAGCTGCGAGGGGTGGCAATGAGCAGTTCTTC.

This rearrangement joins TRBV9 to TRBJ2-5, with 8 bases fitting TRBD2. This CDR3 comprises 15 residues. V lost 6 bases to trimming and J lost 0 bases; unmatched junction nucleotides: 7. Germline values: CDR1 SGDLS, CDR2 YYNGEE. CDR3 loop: CASNLAGRYQETQYF. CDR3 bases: TGTGCCAGCAATTTAGCGGGACGGTACCAAGAGACCCAGTACTTC.

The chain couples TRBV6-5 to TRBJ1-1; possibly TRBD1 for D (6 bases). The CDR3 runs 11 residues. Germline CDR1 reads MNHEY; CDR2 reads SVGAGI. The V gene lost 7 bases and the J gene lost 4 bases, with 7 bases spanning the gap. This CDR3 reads CASTGATEAFF. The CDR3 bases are TGTGCCAGCACAGGGGCCACTGAAGCTTTCTTT.

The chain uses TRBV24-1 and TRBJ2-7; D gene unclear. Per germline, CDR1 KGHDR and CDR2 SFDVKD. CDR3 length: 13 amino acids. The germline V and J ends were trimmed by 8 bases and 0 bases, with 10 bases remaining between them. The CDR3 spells CATKDRSSYEQYF. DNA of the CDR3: TGTGCCACCAAGGACCGGAGCTCCTACGAGCAGTACTTC.

The DNA for the CDR3 is TGTGCCAGCAGTACCATCGGACAGGGGGCGCCTGGCTACACCTTC. It translates to CASSTIGQGAPGYTF. The gene calls are TRBV6-1 and TRBJ1-2; 11 bases line up with TRBD1. Germline V lookup: CDR1 MNHNS, CDR2 SASEGT. J was trimmed by 7 bases and V by 5 bases; bases with no gene match: 9. This CDR3 is built from 15 residues.

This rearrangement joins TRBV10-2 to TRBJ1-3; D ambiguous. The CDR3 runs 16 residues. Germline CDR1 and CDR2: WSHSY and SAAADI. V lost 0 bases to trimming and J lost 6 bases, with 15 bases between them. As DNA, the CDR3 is TGCGCCAGCAGTGAGTCCCGGGTCCCACCTGTAAACACCATATATTTT. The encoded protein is CASSESRVPPVNTIYF.

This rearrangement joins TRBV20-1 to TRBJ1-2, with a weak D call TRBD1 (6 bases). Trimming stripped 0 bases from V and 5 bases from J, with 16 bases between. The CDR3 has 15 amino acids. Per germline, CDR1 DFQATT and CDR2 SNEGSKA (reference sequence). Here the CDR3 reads CSARDAVRTAYGYTF. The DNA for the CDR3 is TGCAGTGCTAGAGATGCGGTTAGGACAGCTTATGGCTACACCTTC.

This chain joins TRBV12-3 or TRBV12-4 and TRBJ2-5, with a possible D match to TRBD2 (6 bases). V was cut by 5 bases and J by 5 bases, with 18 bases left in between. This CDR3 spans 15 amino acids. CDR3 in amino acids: CASSPGTPNGETQYF. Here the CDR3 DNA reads TGTGCCAGCAGTCCCGGGACTCCGAACGGGGAGACCCAGTACTTC.

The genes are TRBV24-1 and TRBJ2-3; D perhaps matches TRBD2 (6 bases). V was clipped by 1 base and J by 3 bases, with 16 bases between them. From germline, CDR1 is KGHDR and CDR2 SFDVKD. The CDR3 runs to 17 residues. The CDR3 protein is CATSDFSFGLPTDTQYF. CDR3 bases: TGTGCCACCAGTGATTTTTCTTTCGGACTACCGACAGATACGCAGTATTTT.

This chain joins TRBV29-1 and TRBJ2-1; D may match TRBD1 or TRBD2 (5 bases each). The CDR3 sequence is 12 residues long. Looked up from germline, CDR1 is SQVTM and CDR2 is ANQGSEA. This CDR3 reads CGTGYSYNEQFF. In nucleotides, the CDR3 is TGCGGGACCGGGTACTCCTACAATGAGCAGTTCTTC.

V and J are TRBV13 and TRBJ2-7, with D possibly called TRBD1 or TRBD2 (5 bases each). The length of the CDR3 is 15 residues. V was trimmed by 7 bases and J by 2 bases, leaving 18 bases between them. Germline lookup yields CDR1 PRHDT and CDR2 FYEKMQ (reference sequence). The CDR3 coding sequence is TGTGCCAGCATCTACCGGGACGGAGGAGCCTACGAGCAGTACTTC. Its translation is CASIYRDGGAYEQYF.

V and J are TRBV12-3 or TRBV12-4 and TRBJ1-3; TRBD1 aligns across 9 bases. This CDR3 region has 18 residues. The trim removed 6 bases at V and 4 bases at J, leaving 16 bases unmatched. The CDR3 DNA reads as TGTGCCAGCAGAACACCCACAGGGGGCAGAAAAGGAGGAAACACCATATATTTT. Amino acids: CASRTPTGGRKGGNTIYF.

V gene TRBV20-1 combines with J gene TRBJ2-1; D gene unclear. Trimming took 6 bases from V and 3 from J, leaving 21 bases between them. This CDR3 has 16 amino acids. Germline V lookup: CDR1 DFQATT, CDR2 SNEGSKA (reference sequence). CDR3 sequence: CSAPKIPVSNYNEQFF. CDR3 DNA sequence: TGCAGTGCCCCCAAGATCCCGGTCTCGAACTACAATGAGCAGTTCTTC.

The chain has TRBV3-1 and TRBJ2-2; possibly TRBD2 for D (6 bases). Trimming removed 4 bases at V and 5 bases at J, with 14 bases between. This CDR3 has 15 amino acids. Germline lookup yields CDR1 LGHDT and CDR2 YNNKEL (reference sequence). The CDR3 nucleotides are TGTGCCAGCAGCCCGGGACTTTCAAGAACCGGGGAGCTGTTTTTT. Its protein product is CASSPGLSRTGELFF.

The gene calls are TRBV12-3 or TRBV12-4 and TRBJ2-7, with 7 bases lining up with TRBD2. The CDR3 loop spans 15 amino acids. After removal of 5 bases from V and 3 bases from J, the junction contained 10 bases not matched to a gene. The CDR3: CASSPSASGNYEQYF. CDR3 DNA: TGTGCCAGCAGTCCCTCGGCCAGCGGGAACTACGAGCAGTACTTC.

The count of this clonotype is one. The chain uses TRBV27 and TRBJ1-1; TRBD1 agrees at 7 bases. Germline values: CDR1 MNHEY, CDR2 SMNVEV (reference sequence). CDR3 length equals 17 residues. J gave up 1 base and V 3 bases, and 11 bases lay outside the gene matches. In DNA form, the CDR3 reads TGTGCCAGCAGTTTCATTCAGGGGGGGTTGAGGAACACTGAAGCTTTCTTT. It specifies CASSFIQGGLRNTEAFF.

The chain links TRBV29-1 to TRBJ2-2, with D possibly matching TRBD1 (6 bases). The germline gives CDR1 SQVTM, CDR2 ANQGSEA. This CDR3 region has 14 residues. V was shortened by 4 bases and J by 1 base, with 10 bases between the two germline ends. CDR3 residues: CSVVGTKNTGELFF. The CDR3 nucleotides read TGCAGCGTTGTAGGGACAAAGAACACCGGGGAGCTGTTTTTT.

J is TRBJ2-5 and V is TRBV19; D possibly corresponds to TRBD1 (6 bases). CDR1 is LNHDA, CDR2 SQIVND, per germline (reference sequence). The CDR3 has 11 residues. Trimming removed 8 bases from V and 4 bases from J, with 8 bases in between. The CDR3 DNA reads TGTGCCAGTGGACAGCTAGAGACCCAGTACTTC. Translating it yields CASGQLETQYF.

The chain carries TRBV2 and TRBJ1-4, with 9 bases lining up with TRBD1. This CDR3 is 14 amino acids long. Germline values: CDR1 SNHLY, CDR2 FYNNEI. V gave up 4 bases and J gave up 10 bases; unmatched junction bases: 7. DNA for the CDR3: TGTGCCAGCAGTGGGGACAGGGCCGAGGGAAAACTGTTTTTT. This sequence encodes CASSGDRAEGKLFF.

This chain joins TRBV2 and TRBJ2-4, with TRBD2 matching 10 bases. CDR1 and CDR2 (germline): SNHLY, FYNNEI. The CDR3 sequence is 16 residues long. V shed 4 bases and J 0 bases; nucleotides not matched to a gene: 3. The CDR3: CASSVTSGVAKNIQYF. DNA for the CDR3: TGTGCCAGCAGTGTAACTAGCGGGGTAGCCAAAAACATTCAGTACTTC.

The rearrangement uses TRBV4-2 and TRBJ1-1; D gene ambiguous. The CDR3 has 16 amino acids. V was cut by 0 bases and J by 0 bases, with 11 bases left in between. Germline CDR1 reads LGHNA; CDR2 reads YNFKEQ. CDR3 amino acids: CASSQEGQKVNTEAFF. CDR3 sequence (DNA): TGTGCCAGCAGCCAAGAAGGCCAAAAAGTGAACACTGAAGCTTTCTTT.

CDR3 loop: CASKGGLNTEAFF. The CDR3, as DNA: TGTGCCAGCAAGGGCGGACTGAACACTGAAGCTTTCTTT. The chain recombines TRBV6-1 with TRBJ1-1; D not resolved. Trimming shortened V by 7 bases and J by 0 bases, and 9 bases separated the two germline ends. The CDR3 spans 13 residues. Germline V gives CDR1 MNHNS, CDR2 SASEGT.

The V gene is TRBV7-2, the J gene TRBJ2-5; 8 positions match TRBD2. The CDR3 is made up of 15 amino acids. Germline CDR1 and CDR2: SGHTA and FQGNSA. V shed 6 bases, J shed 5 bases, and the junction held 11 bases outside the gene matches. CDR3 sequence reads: CASSLGRGGLETQYF. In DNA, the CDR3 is TGTGCCAGCAGTCTAGGACGGGGGGGCCTTGAGACCCAGTACTTC.